This T cell receptor (beta chain) was found in a study of Ad26.COV2.S vaccination and SARS-CoV-2 variants. Findings of the study overall: Non-spike TCR breadth was similar in vaccine and placebo recipients.

About this clone: Its matching antigen is unknown.

Libraries were prepared by immunoSEQ multiplex PCR; TCRdb keeps only in-frame clonotypes and omits some of them. The sample yields 120,000 to 150,000 clones, 86% seen once. Trimming left V 1 base short and J 6 bases short, with 15 bases between. The germline CDR1 and CDR2 sequences are MGHRA and YSYEKL. This CDR3 is 15 amino acids long. The TCR originated in a human donor who had recovered from COVID-19. The chain links TRBV4-1 to TRBJ1-2; TRBD1 might be the D (6 bases). Sequencing was performed on peripheral blood, taken after recovery from COVID-19. The CDR3 sequence is CASSQAHREGDGYTF. The CDR3, as DNA: TGCGCCAGCAGCCAAGCCCACAGGGAAGGAGATGGCTACACCTTC.